The 27 T cell receptor beta chains given below trace back to one sample, sequenced in a study of human T cells and chemical hapten exposure. TCRdb re-called the RACE reads with MiXCR, one entry per CDR3 protein. The sample records approximately 180,000 distinct CDR3 sequences, almost 30% being singletons. The sample's time point: pre-sensitization, week 0. The treatment denotes: therapeutic diphenylcyclopropenone sensitization with weekly scalp DPC. This specimen consisted of whole blood, obtained in connection with sensitization to the hapten diphenylcyclopropenone (DPC). All receptors derive from a woman in her twenties or thirties with alopecia areata. Some clones in this sample may be carry-over from other donors' samples.

The chain recombines TRBV20-1 with TRBJ2-7; possible D gene TRBD2, 6 bases. CDR1 is DFQATT, CDR2 SNEGSKA, per germline (reference sequence). Trimming took off 7 bases at V and 0 bases at J, with 10 bases between the two ends. The CDR3 extends over 12 amino acids. CDR3 in amino acids: CSGRGTSYEQYF. In DNA form, the CDR3 reads TGCAGTGGGAGGGGTACCTCCTACGAGCAGTACTTC.

V gene TRBV18 combines with J gene TRBJ2-3; weak D call: TRBD1 (5 bases). Trimming stripped 3 bases from V and 0 bases from J, with 16 bases between. Per the germline V gene, CDR1 is KGHSH and CDR2 is LQKENI. The CDR3 is 17 residues long. DNA of the CDR3: TGTGCCAGCTCACCGGTTGGACACCAGAGGAGCACAGATACGCAGTATTTT. It yields the protein CASSPVGHQRSTDTQYF. Together with reference TRBV18 and TRBJ2-3, the CDR3 gives the full variable domain: NAGVMQNPRHLVRRRGQEARLRCSPMKGHSHVYWYRQLPEEGLKFMVYLQKENIIDESGMPKERFSAEFPKEGPSILRIQQVVRGDSAAYFCASSPVGHQRSTDTQYFGPGTRLTVL.

This clonotype was detected many times. This chain uses TRBV28 with TRBJ1-1; no firm D call. CDR1 and CDR2 (germline): MDHEN, SYDVKM. CDR3 length: 12 amino acids. Trimming pared 6 bases from V and 0 bases from J, leaving 5 bases between. The CDR3 nucleotides read TGTGCCAGCAGCTTACTGAACACTGAAGCTTTCTTT. This translates into CASSLLNTEAFF.

This clonotype has a handful of counts. This chain joins TRBV6-5 and TRBJ2-7; 8 nucleotides match TRBD2. This CDR3 is built from 16 residues. J gave up 0 bases and V 0 bases, and 4 bases lay outside the gene matches. Germline V gene data show CDR1 as MNHEY and CDR2 as SVGAGI. CDR3 nucleotide sequence: TGTGCCAGCAGTTACTCCGCTAGCGGGTTCTCCTACGAGCAGTACTTC. This codes for CASSYSASGFSYEQYF.

Only a few counts were recorded for this clonotype. V usage is TRBV29-1 and J usage is TRBJ1-3; maybe TRBD1 (5 bases). Between the trimmed V and J ends, which lost 4 bases and 4 bases, there was a span of 11 bases. This CDR3 has 13 residues. The V gene's germline CDR1 is SQVTM and CDR2 ANQGSEA. In nucleotides, the CDR3 is TGCAGCGTTGCGCGGGGCTCCGGAAACACCATATATTTT. Translation gives CSVARGSGNTIYF.

This clonotype occurred a few times. The V gene is TRBV29-1, the J gene TRBJ1-1, with D hard to call. The CDR3 length is 13 residues. Germline CDR1 SQVTM, CDR2 ANQGSEA. V was pared by 1 base and J by 2 bases, with 8 bases between. The CDR3 reads CSVEGTANTEAFF. DNA of the CDR3: TGCAGCGTTGAAGGGACGGCAAACACTGAAGCTTTCTTT. The whole variable domain, remainder taken from reference TRBV29-1 and TRBJ1-1, is SAVISQKPSRDICQRGTSLTIQCQVDSQVTMMFWYRQQPGQSLTLIATANQGSEATYESGFVIDKFPISRPNLTFSTLTVSNMSPEDSSIYLCSVEGTANTEAFFGQGTRLTVV.

This clonotype was detected a few times. CDR3 sequence: CASMASGGTYEQYF. CDR3 DNA sequence: TGTGCCAGTATGGCTAGCGGGGGAACCTACGAGCAGTACTTC. This rearrangement joins TRBV19 to TRBJ2-7, with 10 bases identical to TRBD2. This CDR3 region has 14 residues. The V and J ends lost 7 bases and 2 bases, in that order; junction bases with no gene match: 5. Germline CDR1 and CDR2: LNHDA and SQIVND (reference sequence).

The rearrangement uses TRBV28 and TRBJ1-3; D is unclear. Germline V lookup: CDR1 MDHEN, CDR2 SYDVKM. Trimming removed 3 bases at V and 1 base at J, with 7 bases between. There are 14 residues in the CDR3. CDR3: CASSFPGSGNTIYF. CDR3 sequence (DNA): TGTGCCAGCAGTTTCCCGGGTTCTGGAAACACCATATATTTT.

There are a few counts of this clonotype. The V gene is TRBV7-2, the J gene TRBJ2-3; the match to TRBD2 covers 8 bases. The CDR3 extends over 15 amino acids. J lost 4 bases, V lost 1 base, and 4 bases had no gene match. The germline CDR1 and CDR2 sequences are SGHTA and FQGNSA. CDR3 region: CASSLGGSGADTQYF. The CDR3 region has the DNA TGTGCCAGCAGCTTAGGAGGTAGCGGGGCAGATACGCAGTATTTT.

This chain joins TRBV28 and TRBJ2-6; no clear D gene. The CDR3 runs to 16 residues. V was trimmed by 8 bases and J by 0 bases, leaving 14 bases between them. Germline V gene lookup returns CDR1 MDHEN and CDR2 SYDVKM. The CDR3 is CASWKESLSGANVLTF. The CDR3, as DNA: TGTGCCAGCTGGAAGGAGTCCCTCTCTGGGGCCAACGTCCTGACTTTC.

This clonotype was observed a few times. The V and J genes are TRBV28 and TRBJ1-1, with unresolved D. The CDR3 length is 14 residues. The V and J ends lost 10 bases and 0 bases respectively, with 15 bases between them. Germline V gene data show CDR1 as MDHEN and CDR2 as SYDVKM. In nucleotides, the CDR3 is TGTGCCACTCGGGCCCCGAGGATGAACACTGAAGCTTTCTTT. This codes for CATRAPRMNTEAFF.

This clonotype has more than one count but fewer than ten. The chain has TRBV29-1 and TRBJ2-6; no definite D call. Looked up from germline, CDR1 is SQVTM and CDR2 is ANQGSEA. Trimming shortened V by 6 bases and J by 4 bases, and 13 bases separated the two germline ends. This CDR3 is built from 14 residues. The CDR3 DNA sequence: TGCAGCGTCCGACAAGATGCCGGGGCCAACGTCCTGACTTTC. Encoded protein: CSVRQDAGANVLTF.

The chain carries TRBV6-2 or TRBV6-3 and TRBJ2-2; TRBD2 agrees at 13 bases. The ends lost 7 bases at V and 6 bases at J; junction bases unmatched: 2. This CDR3 contains 14 residues. CDR1 MNHEY and CDR2 SVGEGT come from the germline V gene. The CDR3: CASTGLAGAGELFF. The CDR3 DNA reads TGTGCCAGCACAGGACTAGCGGGGGCCGGGGAGCTGTTTTTT.

This clonotype occurred a few times. The chain links TRBV29-1 to TRBJ2-6, with D perhaps TRBD1 (6 bases). This CDR3 is built from 13 residues. The germline V gene encodes CDR1 SQVTM and CDR2 ANQGSEA. V dropped 6 bases and J dropped 4 bases, with 10 bases sitting between them. The CDR3 sequence is CSVGQSGANVLTF. The CDR3 region has the DNA TGCAGCGTAGGACAGTCCGGGGCCAACGTCCTGACTTTC.

This clonotype appeared a few times. This chain connects TRBV9 to TRBJ2-5, with 9 positions matching TRBD1. Germline CDR1 reads SGDLS; CDR2 reads YYNGEE. With V trimmed by 0 bases and J by 5 bases, 8 bases remained unmatched. There are 16 residues in the CDR3. CDR3 nucleotides: TGTGCCAGCAGCGTAGAGACAGGGGGTGGAATGGAGACCCAGTACTTC. Translating gives CASSVETGGGMETQYF.

The rearrangement joins TRBV29-1 to TRBJ1-2; D gene unclear. The CDR3 is 13 amino acids. V was trimmed by 7 bases and J by 7 bases, leaving 19 bases between them. Looked up from germline, CDR1 is SQVTM and CDR2 is ANQGSEA. The CDR3, as DNA: TGCAGCGAGGTAGCCTTTAATGGAGGTGGCTACACCTTC. It encodes CSEVAFNGGGYTF. Filled out from reference TRBV29-1 and TRBJ1-2, the complete variable domain reads SAVISQKPSRDICQRGTSLTIQCQVDSQVTMMFWYRQQPGQSLTLIATANQGSEATYESGFVIDKFPISRPNLTFSTLTVSNMSPEDSSIYLCSEVAFNGGGYTFGSGTRLTVV.

This clonotype was counted a few times. V usage is TRBV28 and J usage is TRBJ1-1; D remains ambiguous. The V gene's germline CDR1 is MDHEN and CDR2 SYDVKM. Trimming pared 1 base from V and 0 bases from J, leaving 9 bases between. This CDR3 comprises 15 residues. DNA of the CDR3: TGTGCCAGCAGTTTATCGGAGGCGGTGAACACTGAAGCTTTCTTT. Encoded protein: CASSLSEAVNTEAFF.

The rearrangement links TRBV5-1 to TRBJ2-2; 10 bases line up with TRBD2. CDR1 is SGHRS, CDR2 YFSETQ, per germline. This CDR3 has 19 amino acids. Trimming removed 1 base from V and 6 bases from J; junction bases left unmatched: 15. The CDR3 coding sequence is TGCGCCAGCAGCTTGACACTAGCGGGAAGCTCTACGGGGGCCGGGGAGCTGTTTTTT. Its translation: CASSLTLAGSSTGAGELFF.

There are a few counts of this clonotype. This sequence joins TRBV5-1 and TRBJ2-3; D is unclear. Looked up from germline, CDR1 is SGHRS and CDR2 is YFSETQ. The V and J ends lost 1 base and 6 bases respectively, with 12 bases between them. The CDR3 runs to 14 residues. The CDR3 nucleotides are TGCGCCAGCAGCTTGAGGCGAGGATGGGATACGCAGTATTTT. Its protein product is CASSLRRGWDTQYF.

This clonotype was picked up a small number of times. J is TRBJ1-5 and V is TRBV28, with TRBD1 matching 8 bases. V was pared by 4 bases and J by 5 bases, with 4 bases of the junction left unmatched. This CDR3 has 14 residues. Looked up from germline, CDR1 is MDHEN and CDR2 is SYDVKM. CDR3 sequence (DNA): TGTGCCAGCAGTTCCCTGACAGGGGATCAGCCCCAGCATTTT. Amino acids: CASSSLTGDQPQHF.

The V gene is TRBV29-1, the J gene TRBJ1-4; unclear D gene. This CDR3 comprises 11 residues. V lost 6 bases and J 8 bases, leaving 10 bases between the germline ends. Germline V CDR1 and CDR2: SQVTM, ANQGSEA. The CDR3 DNA follows: TGCAGCGTAGCCAGTGTAGAAAAACTGTTTTTT. Residues: CSVASVEKLFF.

This rearrangement joins TRBV29-1 to TRBJ1-4; D gene uncertain. V gave up 4 bases and J gave up 3 bases, with 12 bases separating them. In germline, CDR1 is SQVTM, CDR2 ANQGSEA. This CDR3 contains 14 residues. Written as DNA, the CDR3 is TGCAGCGTTGGGGTTATGGATCCTAATGAAAAACTGTTTTTT. Residues: CSVGVMDPNEKLFF.

This clonotype has a handful of counts. The gene calls are TRBV7-6 and TRBJ2-3, with D possibly matching TRBD1 (6 bases). Germline CDR1 and CDR2: SGHVS and FNYEAQ. Trimming took off 1 base at V and 8 bases at J, with 19 bases between the two ends. The CDR3 extends over 16 amino acids. CDR3 coding DNA: TGTGCCAGCAGCTTAGGGGCGACAGGTACAAGGGGTACGCAGTATTTT. Its translation: CASSLGATGTRGTQYF. Using reference TRBV7-6 and TRBJ2-3 for the parts outside the CDR3, the full variable domain is GAGVSQSPRYKVTKRGQDVALRCDPISGHVSLYWYRQALGQGPEFLTYFNYEAQQDKSGLPNDRFSAERPEGSISTLTIQRTEQRDSAMYRCASSLGATGTRGTQYFGPGTRLTVL.

The CDR3 spells CASSLHQQGTNEKLFF. The CDR3 DNA reads as TGTGCCAGCAGTTTACACCAACAGGGGACTAATGAAAAACTGTTTTTT. The chain carries TRBV28 and TRBJ1-4; 7 bases fit TRBD1. Germline trimming cut 2 bases from V and 2 bases from J; bases unmatched to any gene: 5. CDR1 is MDHEN and CDR2 is SYDVKM in the germline V gene. The CDR3 has 16 residues. Complete variable domain (other parts from reference TRBV28 and TRBJ1-4): DVKVTQSSRYLVKRTGEKVFLECVQDMDHENMFWYRQDPGLGLRLIYFSYDVKMKEKGDIPEGYSVSREKKERFSLILESASTNQTSMYLCASSLHQQGTNEKLFFGSGTQLSVL.

There are a few counts of this clonotype. V gene TRBV29-1 combines with J gene TRBJ2-5, with TRBD2 identical over 11 bases. The junction had 2 bases not matched to a gene; V was cut back by 4 bases and J by 1 base. The CDR3 is 14 amino acids. Germline V gene sequence: CDR1 SQVTM, CDR2 ANQGSEA. The CDR3 is CSVGSGRAQETQYF. For the CDR3, the DNA is TGCAGCGTTGGTAGCGGGAGGGCCCAAGAGACCCAGTACTTC.

This clonotype was counted many times. The V gene is TRBV28, the J gene TRBJ2-3; 8 nucleotides line up with TRBD2. With V trimmed by 5 bases and J by 4 bases, 8 bases remained unmatched. The germline CDR1 and CDR2 sequences are MDHEN and SYDVKM. The CDR3 covers 15 residues. The CDR3 DNA reads TGTGCCAGCAGTGGTGTAGCGGGGAATGCAGATACGCAGTATTTT. This translates into CASSGVAGNADTQYF. The whole variable domain, filled in from reference TRBV28 and TRBJ2-3, reads DVKVTQSSRYLVKRTGEKVFLECVQDMDHENMFWYRQDPGLGLRLIYFSYDVKMKEKGDIPEGYSVSREKKERFSLILESASTNQTSMYLCASSGVAGNADTQYFGPGTRLTVL.

This chain joins TRBV27 and TRBJ1-6; tentative D call: TRBD1 (5 bases). The CDR3 totals 17 residues. V lost 3 bases and J lost 6, with 18 bases in between. CDR1 and CDR2 (germline): MNHEY, SMNVEV (reference sequence). CDR3 nucleotides: TGTGCCAGCAGTTTTTCGGGCGCTGGGGGTTTTAATTCACCCCTCCACTTT. Amino acids: CASSFSGAGGFNSPLHF.